This T cell receptor (beta chain) was captured by sequencing in a study of radiation and T cells in renal cell carcinoma. Study information: Nephrectomy followed 15 Gy stereotactic body radiation by 4 weeks.

Whole-study results and caveats: No pretreatment tumor biopsies were available for baseline clonotypes. In blood, top tumor clones expanded by 2 weeks, shrinking by 4.

This clone came up a few times. As yet, its antigen is unknown. Time point denoted: baseline pretreatment blood. Treatment here: 15 Gy SBRT to primary tumor, nephrectomy 4 weeks later. The patient's renal cell carcinoma had clear cell pathology. Libraries were prepared by immunoSEQ multiplex PCR; TCRdb keeps only in-frame clonotypes and omits some of them. This sample has approximately 140,000 clones; roughly nine tenths occur once, and the top ten carry 3.5% to 5%. Germline CDR1 is MNHEY and CDR2 is SVGAGI. The CDR3 consists of 11 residues. V lost 7 bases, J lost 3 bases, and 7 bases lay in between. This clonotype was sampled from a woman aged 70-85 years with renal cell carcinoma. This sample comprised blood, obtained from a patient whose treatment included radiotherapy and nephrectomy. The chain is built from TRBV6-5 and TRBJ2-7; possibly TRBD1 for D (6 bases). CDR3 in amino acids: CASIGGYEQYF. DNA for the CDR3: TGTGCCAGCATAGGGGGCTACGAGCAGTACTTC.